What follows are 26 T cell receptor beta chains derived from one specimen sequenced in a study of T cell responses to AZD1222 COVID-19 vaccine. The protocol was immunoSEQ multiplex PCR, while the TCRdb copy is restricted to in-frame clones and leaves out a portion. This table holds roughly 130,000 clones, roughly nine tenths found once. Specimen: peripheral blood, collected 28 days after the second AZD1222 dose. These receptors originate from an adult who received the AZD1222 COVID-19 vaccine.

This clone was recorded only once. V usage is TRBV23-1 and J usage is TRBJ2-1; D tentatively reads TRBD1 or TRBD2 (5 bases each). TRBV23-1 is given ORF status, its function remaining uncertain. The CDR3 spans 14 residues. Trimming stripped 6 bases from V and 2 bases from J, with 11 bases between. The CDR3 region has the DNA TGCGCCAGCAGGTGGGGCGGGCCCTACAATGAGCAGTTCTTC. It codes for CASRWGGPYNEQFF.

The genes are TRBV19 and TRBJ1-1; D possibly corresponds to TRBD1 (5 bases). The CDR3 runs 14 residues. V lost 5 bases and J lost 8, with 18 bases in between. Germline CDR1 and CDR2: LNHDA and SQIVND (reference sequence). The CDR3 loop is CASSQGPGAGEAFF. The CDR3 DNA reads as TGTGCCAGTAGTCAGGGACCCGGGGCCGGGGAAGCTTTCTTT.

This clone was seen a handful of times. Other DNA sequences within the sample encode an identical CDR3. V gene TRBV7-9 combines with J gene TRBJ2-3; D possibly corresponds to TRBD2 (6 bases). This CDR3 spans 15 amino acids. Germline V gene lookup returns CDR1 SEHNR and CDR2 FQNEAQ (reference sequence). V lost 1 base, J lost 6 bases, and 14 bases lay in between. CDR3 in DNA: TGTGCCAGCAGCTTAGGGGCGGGGTCCGGGGATACGCAGTATTTT. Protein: CASSLGAGSGDTQYF. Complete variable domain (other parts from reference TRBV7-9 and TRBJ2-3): DTGVSQNPRHKITKRGQNVTFRCDPISEHNRLYWYRQTLGQGPEFLTYFQNEAQLEKSRLLSDRFSAERPKGSFSTLEIQRTEQGDSAMYLCASSLGAGSGDTQYFGPGTRLTVL.

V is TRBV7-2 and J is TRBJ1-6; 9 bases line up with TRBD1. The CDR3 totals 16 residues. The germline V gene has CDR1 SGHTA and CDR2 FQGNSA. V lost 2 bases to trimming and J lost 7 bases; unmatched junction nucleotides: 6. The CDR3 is CASSLRTGGGNSPLHF. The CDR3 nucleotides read TGTGCCAGCAGCTTAAGAACAGGGGGCGGGAATTCACCCCTCCACTTT. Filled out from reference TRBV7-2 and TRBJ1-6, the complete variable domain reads GAGVSQSPSNKVTEKGKDVELRCDPISGHTALYWYRQSLGQGLEFLIYFQGNSAPDKSGLPSDRFSAERTGGSVSTLTIQRTQQEDSAVYLCASSLRTGGGNSPLHFGNGTRLTVT.

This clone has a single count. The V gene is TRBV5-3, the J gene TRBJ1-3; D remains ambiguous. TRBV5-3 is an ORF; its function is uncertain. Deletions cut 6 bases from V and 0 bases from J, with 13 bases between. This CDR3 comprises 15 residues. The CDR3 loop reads CARIVEMSSGNTIYF. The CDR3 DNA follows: TGTGCCAGAATCGTGGAGATGAGCTCTGGAAACACCATATATTTT.

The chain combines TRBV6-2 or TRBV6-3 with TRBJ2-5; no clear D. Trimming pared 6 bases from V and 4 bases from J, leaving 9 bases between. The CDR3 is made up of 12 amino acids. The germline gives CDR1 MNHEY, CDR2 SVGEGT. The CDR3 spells CASSPTLETQYF. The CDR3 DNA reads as TGTGCCAGCAGCCCCACATTAGAGACCCAGTACTTC.

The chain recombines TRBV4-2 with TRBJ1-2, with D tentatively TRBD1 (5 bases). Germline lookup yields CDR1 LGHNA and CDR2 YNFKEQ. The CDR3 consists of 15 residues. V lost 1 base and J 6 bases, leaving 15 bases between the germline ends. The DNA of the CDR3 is TGTGCCAGCAGCCAAGGTGAGGGGACGGTTGATGGCTACACCTTC. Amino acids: CASSQGEGTVDGYTF.

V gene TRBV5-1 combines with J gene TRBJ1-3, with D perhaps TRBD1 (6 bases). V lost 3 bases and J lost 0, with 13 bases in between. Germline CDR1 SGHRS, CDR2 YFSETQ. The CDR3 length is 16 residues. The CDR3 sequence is CASSWQGISSGNTIYF. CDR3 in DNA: TGCGCCAGCAGCTGGCAGGGGATTAGCTCTGGAAACACCATATATTTT.

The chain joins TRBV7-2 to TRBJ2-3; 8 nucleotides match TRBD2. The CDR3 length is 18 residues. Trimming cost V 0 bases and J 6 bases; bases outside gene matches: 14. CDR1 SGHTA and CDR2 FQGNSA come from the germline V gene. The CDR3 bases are TGTGCCAGCAGCTTAGCAAGCGGGGGCCTAGGCTTTTGGGATACGCAGTATTTT. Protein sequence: CASSLASGGLGFWDTQYF. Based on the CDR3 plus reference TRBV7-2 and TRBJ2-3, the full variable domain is GAGVSQSPSNKVTEKGKDVELRCDPISGHTALYWYRQSLGQGLEFLIYFQGNSAPDKSGLPSDRFSAERTGGSVSTLTIQRTQQEDSAVYLCASSLASGGLGFWDTQYFGPGTRLTVL.

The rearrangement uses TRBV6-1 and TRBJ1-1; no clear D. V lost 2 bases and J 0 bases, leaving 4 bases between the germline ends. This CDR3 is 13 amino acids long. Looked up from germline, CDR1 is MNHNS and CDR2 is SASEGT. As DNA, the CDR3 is TGTGCCAGCAGTGAATCAATGAACACTGAAGCTTTCTTT. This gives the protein CASSESMNTEAFF.

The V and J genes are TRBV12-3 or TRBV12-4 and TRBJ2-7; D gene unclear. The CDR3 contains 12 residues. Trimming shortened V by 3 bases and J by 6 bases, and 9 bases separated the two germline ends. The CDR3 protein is CASSFRGFEQYF. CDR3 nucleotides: TGTGCCAGCAGTTTCCGAGGCTTCGAGCAGTACTTC.

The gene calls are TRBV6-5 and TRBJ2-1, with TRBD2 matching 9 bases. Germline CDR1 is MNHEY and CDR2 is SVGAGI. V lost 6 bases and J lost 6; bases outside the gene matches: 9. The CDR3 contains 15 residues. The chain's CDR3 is CASSRTSETANEQFF. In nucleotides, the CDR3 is TGTGCCAGCAGCAGGACTAGCGAGACGGCCAATGAGCAGTTCTTC.

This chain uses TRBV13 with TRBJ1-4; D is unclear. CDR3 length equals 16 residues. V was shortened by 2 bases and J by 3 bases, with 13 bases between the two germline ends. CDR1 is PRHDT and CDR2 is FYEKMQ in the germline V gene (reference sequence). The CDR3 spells CASSLTGYGPNEKLFF. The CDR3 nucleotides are TGTGCCAGCAGCTTAACGGGGTACGGTCCTAATGAAAAACTGTTTTTT.

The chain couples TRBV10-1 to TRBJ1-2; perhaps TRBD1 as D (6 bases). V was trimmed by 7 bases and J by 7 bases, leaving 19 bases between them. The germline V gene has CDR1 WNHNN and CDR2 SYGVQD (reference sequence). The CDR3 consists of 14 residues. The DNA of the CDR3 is TGCGCCAGCATGAAATACAGGGTTACGGGTGGCTACACCTTC. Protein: CASMKYRVTGGYTF.

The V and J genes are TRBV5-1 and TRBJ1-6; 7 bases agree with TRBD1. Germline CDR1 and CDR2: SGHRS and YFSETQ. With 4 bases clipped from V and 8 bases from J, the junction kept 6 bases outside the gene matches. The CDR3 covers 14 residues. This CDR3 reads CASSTRDRDSPLHF. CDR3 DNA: TGCGCCAGCAGCACCCGGGACAGAGATTCACCCCTCCACTTT.

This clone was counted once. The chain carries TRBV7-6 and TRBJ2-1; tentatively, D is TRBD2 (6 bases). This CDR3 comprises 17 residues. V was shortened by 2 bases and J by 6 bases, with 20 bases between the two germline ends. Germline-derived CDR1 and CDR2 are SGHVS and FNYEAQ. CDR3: CASSLRAGAGTANEQFF. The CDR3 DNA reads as TGTGCCAGCAGCTTACGTGCAGGAGCGGGTACGGCCAATGAGCAGTTCTTC.

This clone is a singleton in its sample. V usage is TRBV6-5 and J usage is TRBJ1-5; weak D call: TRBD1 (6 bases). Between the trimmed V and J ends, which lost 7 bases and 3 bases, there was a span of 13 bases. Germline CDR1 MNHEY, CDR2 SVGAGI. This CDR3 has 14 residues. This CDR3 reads CASKGGDDNQPQHF. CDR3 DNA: TGTGCCAGCAAGGGGGGCGACGACAATCAGCCCCAGCATTTT.

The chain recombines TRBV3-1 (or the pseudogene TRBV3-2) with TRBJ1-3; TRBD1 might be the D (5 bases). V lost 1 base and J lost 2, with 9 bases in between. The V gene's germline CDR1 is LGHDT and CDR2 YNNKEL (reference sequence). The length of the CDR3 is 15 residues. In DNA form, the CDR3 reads TGTGCCAGCAGCCAAGTCAGGGAAGCTGGAAACACCATATATTTT. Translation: CASSQVREAGNTIYF.

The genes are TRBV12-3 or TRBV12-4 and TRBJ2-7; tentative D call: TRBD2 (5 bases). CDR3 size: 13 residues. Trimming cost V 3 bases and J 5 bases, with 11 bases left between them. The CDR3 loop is CASSFGGVHEQYF. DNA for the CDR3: TGTGCCAGCAGTTTCGGAGGAGTCCACGAGCAGTACTTC.

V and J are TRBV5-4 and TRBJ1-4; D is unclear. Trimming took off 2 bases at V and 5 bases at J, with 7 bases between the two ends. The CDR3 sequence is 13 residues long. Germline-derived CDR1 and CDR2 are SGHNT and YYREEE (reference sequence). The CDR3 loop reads CASSFGGNEKLFF. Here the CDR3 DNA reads TGTGCCAGCAGCTTCGGCGGGAATGAAAAACTGTTTTTT.

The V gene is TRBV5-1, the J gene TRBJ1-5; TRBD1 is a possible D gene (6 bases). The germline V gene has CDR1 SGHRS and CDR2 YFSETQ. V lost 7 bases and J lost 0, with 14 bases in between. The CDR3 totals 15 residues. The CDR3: CASQSTGDSNQPQHF. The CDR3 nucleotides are TGCGCCAGCCAGTCGACAGGTGATAGCAATCAGCCCCAGCATTTT.

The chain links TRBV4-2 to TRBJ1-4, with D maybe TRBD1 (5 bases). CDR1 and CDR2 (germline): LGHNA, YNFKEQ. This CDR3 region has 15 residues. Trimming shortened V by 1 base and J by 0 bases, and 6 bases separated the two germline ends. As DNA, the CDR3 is TGTGCCAGCAGCCAAGGACAGACAACTAATGAAAAACTGTTTTTT. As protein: CASSQGQTTNEKLFF.

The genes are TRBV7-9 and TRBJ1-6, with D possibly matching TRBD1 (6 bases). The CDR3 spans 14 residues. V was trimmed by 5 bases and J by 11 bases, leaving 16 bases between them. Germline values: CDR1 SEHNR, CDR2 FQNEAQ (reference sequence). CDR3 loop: CASSLTGGQAPLHF. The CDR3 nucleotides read TGTGCCAGCAGCCTGACAGGCGGTCAGGCACCCCTCCACTTT.

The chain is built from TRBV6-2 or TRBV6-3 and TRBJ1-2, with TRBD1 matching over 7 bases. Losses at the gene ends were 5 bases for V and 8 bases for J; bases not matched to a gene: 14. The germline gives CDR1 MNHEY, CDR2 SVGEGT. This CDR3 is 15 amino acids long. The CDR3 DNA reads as TGTGCCAGCAGTCCGCGACCCACTACAGGGGACGGCTACACCTTC. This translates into CASSPRPTTGDGYTF.

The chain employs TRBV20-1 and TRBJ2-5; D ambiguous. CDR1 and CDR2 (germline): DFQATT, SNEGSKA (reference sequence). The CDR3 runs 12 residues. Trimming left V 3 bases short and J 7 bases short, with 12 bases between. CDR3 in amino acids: CSASTQSVTQYF. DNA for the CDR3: TGCAGTGCTAGTACTCAGAGCGTGACCCAGTACTTC.

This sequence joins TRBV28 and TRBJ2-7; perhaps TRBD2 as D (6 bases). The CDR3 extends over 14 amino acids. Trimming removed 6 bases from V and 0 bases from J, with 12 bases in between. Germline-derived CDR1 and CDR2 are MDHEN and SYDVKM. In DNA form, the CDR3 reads TGTGCCAGCAGCGGGGACTTTCCCTCCTACGAGCAGTACTTC. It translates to CASSGDFPSYEQYF.